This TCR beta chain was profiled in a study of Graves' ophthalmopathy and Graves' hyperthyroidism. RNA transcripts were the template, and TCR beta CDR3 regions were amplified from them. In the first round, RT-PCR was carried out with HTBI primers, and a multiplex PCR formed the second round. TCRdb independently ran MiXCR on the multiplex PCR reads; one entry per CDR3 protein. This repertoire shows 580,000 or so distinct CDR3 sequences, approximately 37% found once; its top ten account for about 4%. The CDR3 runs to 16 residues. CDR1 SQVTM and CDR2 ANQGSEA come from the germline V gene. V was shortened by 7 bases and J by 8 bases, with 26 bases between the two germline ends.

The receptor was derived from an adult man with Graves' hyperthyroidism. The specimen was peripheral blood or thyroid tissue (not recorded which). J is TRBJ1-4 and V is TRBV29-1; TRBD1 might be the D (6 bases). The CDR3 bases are TGCAGCGCCAACCGGCCGGCAACAGGGATGGGCGAAAAACTGTTTTTT. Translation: CSANRPATGMGEKLFF.